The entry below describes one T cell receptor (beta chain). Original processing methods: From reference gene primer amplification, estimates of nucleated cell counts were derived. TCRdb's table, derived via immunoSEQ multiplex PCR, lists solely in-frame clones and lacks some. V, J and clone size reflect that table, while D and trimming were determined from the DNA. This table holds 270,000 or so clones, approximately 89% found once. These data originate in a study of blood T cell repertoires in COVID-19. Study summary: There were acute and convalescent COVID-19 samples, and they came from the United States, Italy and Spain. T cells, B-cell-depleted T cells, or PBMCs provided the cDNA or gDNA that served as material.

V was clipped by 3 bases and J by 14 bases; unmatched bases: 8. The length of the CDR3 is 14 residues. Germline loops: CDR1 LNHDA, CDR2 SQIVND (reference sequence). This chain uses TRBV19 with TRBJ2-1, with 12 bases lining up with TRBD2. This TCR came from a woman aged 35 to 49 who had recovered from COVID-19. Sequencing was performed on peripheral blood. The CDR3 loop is CASSMTSGRKREFF. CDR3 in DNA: TGTGCCAGTAGTATGACTAGCGGGAGAAAAAGGGAGTTCTTC. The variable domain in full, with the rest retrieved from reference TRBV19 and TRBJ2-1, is DGGITQSPKYLFRKEGQNVTLSCEQNLNHDAMYWYRQDPGQGLRLIYYSQIVNDFQKGDIAEGYSVSREKKESFPLTVTSAQKNPTAFYLCASSMTSGRKREFFGPGTRLTVL.